This TCR beta chain was obtained from a study of cytomegalovirus exposure and HLA in healthy donors. The PCR was carried out with 60 Vbeta primers and 13 Jbeta primers. The repertoire was sequenced with immunoSEQ multiplex PCR; TCRdb's copy has only in-frame clones and lacks some. The sample records about 140,000 clones, just under 85% being singletons. This clone was seen a few times. Deletions cut 5 bases from V and 8 bases from J, with 9 bases between. The CDR3 totals 12 residues. Germline-derived CDR1 and CDR2 are MDHEN and SYDVKM. The specimen was PBMCs. The receptor was derived from a man aged 25 to 40 in good health and CMV-seropositive. J is TRBJ1-4 and V is TRBV28; D gene unclear. CDR3 protein: CASSTYREKLFF. CDR3 nucleotides: TGTGCCAGCAGTACCTACCGGGAAAAACTGTTTTTT.